The 12 T cell receptor beta chains below come from one sample, sequenced in a study of control samples from healthy donors and cancer patients. The protocol was immunoSEQ multiplex PCR, while the TCRdb copy is restricted to in-frame clones and leaves out a portion. The sample contains around 100,000 clones, roughly 89% of which appear only once. The sequenced material came from blood. The receptors stem from a man younger than 40 in good health.

As DNA, the CDR3 is TGTGCCATCAGTGAGTTCGGCGGGGGACCCTACGAGCAGTACTTC. Protein sequence: CAISEFGGGPYEQYF. The chain joins TRBV10-3 to TRBJ2-7, with 7 bases that match TRBD2. Germline CDR1 is ENHRY and CDR2 is SYGVKD. CDR3 length equals 15 residues. The V gene end was trimmed by 1 base and the J gene end by 2 bases; junction bases not matched to a gene: 5.

The CDR3 sequence is CASNEGEGADTQYF. The CDR3 DNA is TGCGCCAGCAACGAGGGTGAGGGGGCAGATACGCAGTATTTT. The chain joins TRBV5-1 to TRBJ2-3, with D possibly matching TRBD1 (6 bases). Deletions cut 6 bases from V and 4 bases from J, with 15 bases between. This CDR3 contains 14 residues. Per the germline V gene, CDR1 is SGHRS and CDR2 is YFSETQ. Full variable domain (missing parts from reference TRBV5-1 and TRBJ2-3): KAGVTQTPRYLIKTRGQQVTLSCSPISGHRSVSWYQQTPGQGLQFLFEYFSETQRNKGNFPGRFSGRQFSNSRSEMNVSTLELGDSALYLCASNEGEGADTQYFGPGTRLTVL.

This clone was seen only a few times. CDR3 DNA: TGTGCCAGCAGGGCCGAGAGAACTGAAGCTTTCTTT. Translation: CASRAERTEAFF. The chain employs TRBV28 and TRBJ1-1; no firm D call. The ends were cut back, 6 bases at V and 5 bases at J, with 10 bases in the middle. Per the germline V gene, CDR1 is MDHEN and CDR2 is SYDVKM. The CDR3 totals 12 residues. Combining the CDR3 with reference TRBV28 and TRBJ1-1 gives the whole variable domain DVKVTQSSRYLVKRTGEKVFLECVQDMDHENMFWYRQDPGLGLRLIYFSYDVKMKEKGDIPEGYSVSREKKERFSLILESASTNQTSMYLCASRAERTEAFFGQGTRLTVV.

CDR3 region: CASREGAIDYGYTF. In nucleotides, the CDR3 is TGTGCCAGCCGGGAGGGAGCTATTGACTATGGCTACACCTTC. The V gene is TRBV2, the J gene TRBJ1-2; D not certain. Germline V gene sequence: CDR1 SNHLY, CDR2 FYNNEI. CDR3 length: 14 residues. V shed 8 bases and J shed 3 bases, with 16 bases lying between them.

This chain's CDR3 is CASSDVGTSRDEQFF. DNA for the CDR3: TGCGCCAGCAGTGATGTGGGGACTAGTCGGGATGAGCAGTTCTTC. V is TRBV5-1 and J is TRBJ2-1; 8 bases are shared with TRBD2. V shed 5 bases and J 8 bases; nucleotides not matched to a gene: 12. Per germline, CDR1 SGHRS and CDR2 YFSETQ. The CDR3 runs 15 residues.

This chain connects TRBV30 to TRBJ2-2, with D maybe TRBD2 (6 bases). Between the trimmed V and J ends, which lost 0 bases and 5 bases, there was a span of 7 bases. The germline gives CDR1 GTSNPN, CDR2 SVGIG (reference sequence). The CDR3 contains 13 residues. CDR3 in DNA: TGTGCCTGGAGTGTAAGCGGGACCGGGGAGCTGTTTTTT. Translation gives CAWSVSGTGELFF.

Notes on this clone: This may come from a read error, since a much larger clone is one base off. The same CDR3 can be traced to other DNA sequences in this sample. The J gene is TRBJ1-5, the V gene TRBV7-9; no clear D gene. Germline V lookup: CDR1 SEHNR, CDR2 FQNEAQ (reference sequence). Trimming removed 1 base from V and 0 bases from J, with 7 bases in between. The CDR3 spans 15 residues. CDR3 DNA: TGTGCCAGCAGCTTAGGGGGTTATAGCAATCAGCCCCAGCATTTT. Translation gives CASSLGGYSNQPQHF.

The chain is built from TRBV27 and TRBJ2-3; 12 bases fit TRBD1. After removal of 8 bases from V and 3 bases from J, the junction contained 9 bases not matched to a gene. The CDR3 has 16 residues. CDR1 and CDR2 (germline): MNHEY, SMNVEV (reference sequence). DNA for the CDR3: TGTGCCAGCCGGACCGGGACAGGGGGCGCGACAGATACGCAGTATTTT. This encodes CASRTGTGGATDTQYF.

The chain is built from TRBV6-6 and TRBJ1-2; no firm D call. Germline assignment: CDR1 MNHNY and CDR2 SVGAGI (reference sequence). This CDR3 is 13 amino acids long. V was clipped by 4 bases and J by 2 bases, with 8 bases between them. CDR3 DNA sequence: TGTGCCAGCAGTTTAACATCGAACTATGGCTACACCTTC. Translated, it gives CASSLTSNYGYTF.

The rearrangement links TRBV6-6 to TRBJ1-6; TRBD1 matches 7 bases. This CDR3 region has 20 residues. V shed 10 bases and J 6 bases; nucleotides not matched to a gene: 27. Germline assignment: CDR1 MNHNY and CDR2 SVGAGI (reference sequence). DNA for the CDR3: TGTGCCACCAGCCTTAAATTTCAACCTAGGTCGGGACAGCCTAATTCACCCCTCCACTTT. It encodes CATSLKFQPRSGQPNSPLHF.

This rearrangement joins TRBV10-1 to TRBJ2-2; 10 positions match TRBD1. This CDR3 region has 16 residues. The V segment lost 3 bases and the J segment 5 bases; nucleotides outside the gene matches: 6. Germline V gene lookup returns CDR1 WNHNN and CDR2 SYGVQD (reference sequence). CDR3 loop: CASSDPGQGITGELFF. Written as DNA, the CDR3 is TGCGCCAGCAGTGACCCGGGACAGGGGATTACCGGGGAGCTGTTTTTT.

This rearrangement joins TRBV19 to TRBJ1-2; 9 bases are shared with TRBD1. Per germline, CDR1 LNHDA and CDR2 SQIVND (reference sequence). Unmatched junction bases numbered 7, after V lost 7 bases and J lost 4 bases. The CDR3 is 14 residues long. The CDR3 DNA reads as TGTGCCAGTAAACCCCGGGACAGGGTCTATGGCTACACCTTC. The encoded protein is CASKPRDRVYGYTF.